This is a list of T cell receptor beta chains from one sample in a study of beta chain features in type 1 diabetes. Measured with immunoSEQ multiplex PCR; TCRdb has only the in-frame clones, and not every one. The data show 600,000 or so clones, around an eighth seen once. The source material was naive CD4+ T cells from blood. Source of these receptors: a man aged 30 to 39 with type 1 diabetes. Both conserved end residues are part of each CDR3. D genes are given only for firm matches. The size field is filled for only some rows; it gives once, few, many or a size class.

clone size,J gene,V gene,D gene,CDR3 DNA,CDR3 protein
-,TRBJ2-3,TRBV7-9,TRBD2,TGTGCCAGCAGCTTCAGCGGGGTGGCAGATACGCAGTATTTT,CASSFSGVADTQYF
-,TRBJ1-2,TRBV9,-,TGTGCCAGCAGCGTAGCTTTGGGGGACGGCTACACCTTC,CASSVALGDGYTF
few,TRBJ2-2,TRBV5-4,TRBD2,TGTGCCAGCAGCTCCCCCCGGGGGGATAAGAACACCGGGGAGCTGTTTTTT,CASSSPRGDKNTGELFF
-,TRBJ2-2,TRBV11-3,-,TGTGCCAGCAGCTTAGAGGGCAGGGCCGCCGGGGAGCTGTTTTTT,CASSLEGRAAGELFF
few,TRBJ2-7,TRBV7-9,-,TGTGCCAGCAGCTCACGGGCCTCCTACGAGCAGTACTTC,CASSSRASYEQYF
few,TRBJ2-7,TRBV4-3,-,TGCGCCAGCAGCCAAGAAAGTCAGGGGAAGGGCGAGCAGTACTTC,CASSQESQGKGEQYF
few,TRBJ2-3,TRBV10-3,TRBD1,TGTGCCATCAGTGGTGGACAGGGGTCGGGCACAGATACGCAGTATTTT,CAISGGQGSGTDTQYF
few,TRBJ2-3,TRBV30,-,TGTGCCTGCGGAGATACGCAGTATTTT,CACGDTQYF
-,TRBJ2-7,TRBV5-6,-,TGTGCCAGCAGCTTGGGCAGCATCTACGAGCAGTACTTC,CASSLGSIYEQYF
-,TRBJ2-7,TRBV7-2,-,TGTGCCAGCAGCTCCTCGGGGGCCCGCGAGCAGTACTTC,CASSSSGAREQYF
-,TRBJ1-2,TRBV7-9,-,TGTGCCAGCAGCTTAACAGGAAGCTATGGCTACACCTTC,CASSLTGSYGYTF
few,TRBJ2-1,TRBV5-8,-,TGTGCCAGCAGGGCCGGGACACCTTACAATGAGCAGTTCTTC,CASRAGTPYNEQFF
few,TRBJ2-1,TRBV4-3,-,TGCGCCAGCAGCCCACCCCCGGGGCTACGGGGGAATGAGCAGTTCTTC,CASSPPPGLRGNEQFF
-,TRBJ2-6,TRBV19,-,TGTGCCAGTAGTATAGATACGGCTTCTGGGGCCAACGTCCTGACTTTC,CASSIDTASGANVLTF
-,TRBJ1-5,TRBV7-2,TRBD1,TGTGCCAGCAGCATGTGGACAGGGGGCTTGGATAGCAATCAGCCCCAGCATTTT,CASSMWTGGLDSNQPQHF
-,TRBJ2-5,TRBV18,-,TGTGCCAGCTCACCACCGAGTATCGAGACCCAGTACTTC,CASSPPSIETQYF
-,TRBJ1-3,TRBV7-6,-,TGTGCCAGCAGCTCTTTGGCAGGGAAGATGTCTGGAAACACCATATATTTT,CASSSLAGKMSGNTIYF
-,TRBJ1-2,TRBV5-1,-,TGCGCCAGCTCCCCGGAGGGGGATGGCTACACCTTC,CASSPEGDGYTF
-,TRBJ2-3,TRBV9,TRBD1,TGTGCCAGCAGCGTACGACAGGGGGACACAGATACGCAGTATTTT,CASSVRQGDTDTQYF
few,TRBJ2-2,TRBV10-3,-,TGTGCCATCAGGGTACTAGCCGCCGGGGAGCTGTTTTTT,CAIRVLAAGELFF
-,TRBJ2-7,TRBV15,-,TGTGCCACCAGCAGACAACGCACCGACAGCTCCTACGAGCAGTACTTC,CATSRQRTDSSYEQYF
few,TRBJ2-2,TRBV18,-,TGTGCCAGCTCACCATTGTTACAAGGGGAAAACACCGGGGAGCTGTTTTTT,CASSPLLQGENTGELFF
-,TRBJ2-1,TRBV5-6,TRBD2,TGTGCCAGCAGCTTGTTCGGACCCACGGGGGGCAATGAGCAGTTCTTC,CASSLFGPTGGNEQFF
few,TRBJ2-5,TRBV18,-,TGTGCCAGCTCAGAACGGACAGAAGAGACCCAGTACTTC,CASSERTEETQYF
few,TRBJ1-1,TRBV11-1,TRBD1,TGTGCCAGCAGCTTAGCTGGACAGGGTTGGGACGCTTTCTTT,CASSLAGQGWDAFF
few,TRBJ1-2,TRBV5-1,TRBD1,TGCGCCAGCAAGTCGGCGGGACAGGGGGCAAGAGGCTACACCTTC,CASKSAGQGARGYTF
few,TRBJ2-3,TRBV7-2,-,TGTGCCAGCAGCTTGGGGTACTCCACAGATACGCAGTATTTT,CASSLGYSTDTQYF
-,TRBJ2-1,TRBV5-1,TRBD1,TGCGCCAGCGGGACAGGGTCTGAAGAGCAGTTCTTC,CASGTGSEEQFF
few,TRBJ2-5,TRBV7-9,TRBD1,TGTGCCAGCAGCTCTCGGACAGGGAACACGAGAGAGACCCAGTACTTC,CASSSRTGNTRETQYF
few,TRBJ2-7,TRBV7-2,-,TGTGCCAGCAGCTTAGTTTCCGAGTCCTACGAGCAGTACTTC,CASSLVSESYEQYF
-,TRBJ1-2,TRBV28,TRBD1,TGTGCCAGCAGTTTAGCCCCCCGGACAGGGATTGGCTACACCTTC,CASSLAPRTGIGYTF
few,TRBJ1-2,TRBV27,-,TGTGCCAGCAGGACGGACGAAAATGGATTAGGCTACACCTTC,CASRTDENGLGYTF
-,TRBJ2-4,TRBV4-2,TRBD2,TGTGCCAGCAGCTTGGCGGGGGGGGCAATAGCCAAAAACATTCAGTACTTC,CASSLAGGAIAKNIQYF
few,TRBJ2-3,TRBV5-4,-,TGTGCCAGCAGCTTGAGGCTCACAGATACGCAGTATTTT,CASSLRLTDTQYF
-,TRBJ2-3,TRBV7-2,-,TGTGCCAGCAGCCCGGACTATCTCACAGATACGCAGTATTTT,CASSPDYLTDTQYF
-,TRBJ1-2,TRBV28,-,TGTGCCAGCATCGGGGCAGAATCTTCCTATGGCTACACCTTC,CASIGAESSYGYTF
-,TRBJ2-7,TRBV11-2,-,TGTGCCAGCAGCTTAAATCCGTACGAGCAGTACTTC,CASSLNPYEQYF
few,TRBJ2-1,TRBV11-2,-,TGTGCCAGCAGCAGGGATCGGGGGCCCGTTTACAATGAGCAGTTCTTC,CASSRDRGPVYNEQFF
few,TRBJ2-1,TRBV5-6,TRBD2,TGTGCCAGCAGCTTCAGGGAGGGTGAGCAGTTCTTC,CASSFREGEQFF
few,TRBJ1-1,TRBV7-8,-,TGTGCCAGCAGCTTAGAAGCGGGCAGATCAACTGAAGCTTTCTTT,CASSLEAGRSTEAFF